The clone carrying this T cell receptor beta chain was seen just once. This sample is part of a study of blood T cell repertoires in COVID-19. The overall study: PBMCs, B-cell-depleted T cells, or T cells were the source of the cDNA or gDNA that made up the material.

Repertoires were generated with immunoSEQ multiplex PCR, while TCRdb's copy carries only in-frame clones and drops some. The table shows 350,000 to 400,000 clones, with roughly 88% occurring only once. Germline values: CDR1 LGHDT, CDR2 YNNKEL (reference sequence). The CDR3 has 17 residues. Between the trimmed V and J ends, which lost 1 base and 0 bases, there was a span of 13 bases. This sequence originates from a woman under 40 with acute COVID-19. The chain combines TRBV3-1 (or the pseudogene TRBV3-2) with TRBJ1-3; D gene ambiguous. Sequencing was performed on PBMCs or T cells enriched from blood (not recorded which). CDR3 DNA sequence: TGTGCCAGCAGCCAAGGCTTGGGCGGGTCCTCTGGAAACACCATATATTTT. Encoded protein: CASSQGLGGSSGNTIYF.